One sample yielded the 29 T cell receptor beta chains listed below, sequenced in a study of CD8+CD57+ T cells in acquired aplastic anemia. The template used for profiling TCR beta VDJ and CDR3 was genomic DNA. TCRdb re-called the reads through MiXCR, storing one row per CDR3 protein. The sample contains 50,000 to 70,000 distinct CDR3 sequences, around 55% of which appear only once. The sequenced sample consisted of sorted CD4+, CD8+, or CD8+CD57+ T cells (not recorded which) from PBMCs. Receptors were obtained from a human donor in good health, serving as a control.

This clonotype was detected only a few times. This sequence may be a read error, since a much larger clone differs from it by one base. The gene calls are TRBV3-1 and TRBJ2-7; TRBD1 matches 8 bases. J gave up 2 bases and V 8 bases, and 20 bases lay outside the gene matches. Per the germline V gene, CDR1 is LGHDT and CDR2 is YNNKEL (reference sequence). CDR3 length equals 18 residues. The CDR3 DNA sequence: TGTGCCAGCCCACGCGCTACGGTTCGGGACAGGACCCCCTACGAGCAGTACTTC. Amino acid sequence: CASPRATVRDRTPYEQYF.

The CDR3 region has the DNA TGTGCCAGCAGTGATGGTTGGGGGGTCTACGAGCAGTACTTC. The encoded protein is CASSDGWGVYEQYF. J is TRBJ2-7 and V is TRBV2; D is perhaps TRBD2 (6 bases). CDR3 length equals 14 residues. Between the trimmed V and J ends, which lost 3 bases and 3 bases, there was a span of 12 bases. CDR1 is SNHLY and CDR2 is FYNNEI in the germline V gene.

In its sample, this clonotype was seen a few times. The chain is built from TRBV12-3 or TRBV12-4 and TRBJ1-3, with D hard to call. V was clipped by 1 base and J by 0 bases, with 1 base between them. This CDR3 contains 13 residues. The CDR3 DNA reads as TGTGCCAGCAGTTTAGGCTCTGGAAACACCATATATTTT. Its protein is CASSLGSGNTIYF.

The chain is built from TRBV6-2 or TRBV6-3 and TRBJ2-3; maybe TRBD1 (6 bases). The germline V gene encodes CDR1 MNHEY and CDR2 SVGEGT. V lost 2 bases and J 4 bases, leaving 13 bases between the germline ends. CDR3 length: 15 amino acids. DNA for the CDR3: TGTGCCAGCAGTTACACAGAGGGGGATCCAGATACGCAGTATTTT. Protein: CASSYTEGDPDTQYF.

V and J are TRBV25-1 and TRBJ2-7; no reliable D call. Trimming took 2 bases from V and 3 from J, leaving 14 bases between them. Germline-derived CDR1 and CDR2 are MGHDK and SYGVNS. The CDR3 sequence is 15 residues long. The CDR3: CASSEPAEGLYEQYF. The CDR3 nucleotides read TGTGCCAGCAGTGAACCGGCAGAAGGCCTCTACGAGCAGTACTTC.

The rearrangement joins TRBV19 to TRBJ2-3; possible D gene TRBD2, 5 bases. The CDR3 runs to 13 residues. The V gene lost 5 bases and the J gene lost 5 bases, with 11 bases spanning the gap. CDR1 and CDR2 (germline): LNHDA, SQIVND (reference sequence). CDR3 DNA: TGTGCCAGTAGTTCAGCGGAGGTAGATACGCAGTATTTT. The encoded protein is CASSSAEVDTQYF.

V is TRBV7-3 and J is TRBJ1-1; D is possibly TRBD1 (5 bases). This CDR3 contains 13 residues. CDR1 is SGHTA, CDR2 FQGTGA, per germline. Trimming cost V 5 bases and J 5 bases, with 12 bases left between them. Here the CDR3 DNA reads TGTGCCAGCAGCCATGGGGGGGGAACTGAAGCTTTCTTT. As protein: CASSHGGGTEAFF. The whole variable domain, filled in from reference TRBV7-3 and TRBJ1-1, reads GAGVSQTPSNKVTEKGKYVELRCDPISGHTALYWYRQSLGQGPEFLIYFQGTGAADDSGLPNDRFFAVRPEGSVSTLKIQRTERGDSAVYLCASSHGGGTEAFFGQGTRLTVV.

About this clonotype: Compared with germline, one end of the junction differs, possibly owing to a read error. The chain uses TRBV24-1 and TRBJ1-1; 7 bases match TRBD1. The germline V gene has CDR1 KGHDR and CDR2 SFDVKD. The CDR3 is 13 residues long. The CDR3 DNA reads as TGTGCCACCAGCAGGGGGAGGAACACTGCAGCTTTCTTT. Protein sequence: CATSRGRNTAAFF.

At least ten counts were recorded for this clonotype. The chain is built from TRBV9 and TRBJ2-3; 12 bases agree with TRBD2. V dropped 4 bases and J dropped 4; count of bases not matched to a gene: 7. Germline V CDR1 and CDR2: SGDLS, YYNGEE. This CDR3 spans 16 amino acids. The CDR3 loop reads CASSPPGLAGSDTQYF. Written as DNA, the CDR3 is TGTGCCAGCAGCCCCCCGGGACTAGCGGGTTCAGATACGCAGTATTTT.

The CDR3 DNA sequence: TGTGCCAGCAGCTTAGGACAGGTTTCCCGCTCCTATAATTCACCCCTCCACTTT. This translates into CASSLGQVSRSYNSPLHF. The chain carries TRBV11-2 and TRBJ1-6; TRBD1 is a possible D gene (6 bases). The CDR3 is made up of 18 amino acids. V lost 1 base and J lost 0, with 13 bases in between. CDR1 is SGHAT and CDR2 is FQNNGV in the germline V gene.

The chain recombines TRBV2 with TRBJ1-5, with a tentative D call TRBD1 (6 bases). The germline V and J ends were trimmed by 1 base and 11 bases, with 6 bases remaining between them. This CDR3 is 11 amino acids long. Germline values: CDR1 SNHLY, CDR2 FYNNEI. CDR3 in DNA: TGTGCCAGCAGTGAAGGGGACACCCAGCATTTT. Encoded protein: CASSEGDTQHF. The full variable domain, its missing parts supplied by reference TRBV2 and TRBJ1-5, is EPEVTQTPSHQVTQMGQEVILRCVPISNHLYFYWYRQILGQKVEFLVSFYNNEISEKSEIFDDQFSVERPDGSNFTLKIRSTKLEDSAMYFCASSEGDTQHFGDGTRLSIL.

The V gene is TRBV29-1, the J gene TRBJ1-2; 12 bases align to TRBD1. This CDR3 region has 13 residues. The germline gives CDR1 SQVTM, CDR2 ANQGSEA. Losses at the gene ends were 5 bases for V and 7 bases for J; bases not matched to a gene: 5. Here the CDR3 reads CSVPGQGARGYTF. CDR3 bases: TGCAGCGTTCCGGGACAGGGGGCTCGTGGCTACACCTTC.

On this clonotype itself: One end of the junction is discordant with germline, which a read error may explain. The chain recombines TRBV20-1 with TRBJ2-1; the D call may be TRBD1 or TRBD2 (5 bases each). Germline CDR1 DFQATT, CDR2 SNEGSKA (reference sequence). CDR3 size: 13 residues. The CDR3 region is CSVRGATYNEQFF. As DNA, the CDR3 is TGCAGTGTTCGGGGCGCTACCTATAATGAGCAGTTCTTC.

There are a few counts of this clonotype. No conserved phenylalanine or tryptophan ends this CDR3, so it is likely a read error. This sequence joins TRBV7-2 and TRBJ1-6, with D unresolved. CDR3 size: 14 residues. Germline assignment: CDR1 SGHTA and CDR2 FQGNSA. Deletions cut 3 bases from V and 9 bases from J, with 12 bases between. CDR3 bases: TGTGCCAGCAGCTTGGGCGGAGAGGGTTCACCCCTCCACCCT. It encodes CASSLGGEGSPLHP.

The gene calls are TRBV19 and TRBJ1-1; D unresolved. The CDR3 runs to 14 residues. V shed 5 bases and J shed 2 bases, with 12 bases lying between them. Germline values: CDR1 LNHDA, CDR2 SQIVND (reference sequence). In DNA, the CDR3 is TGTGCCAGTAGTTGGGGAGCCAAAAACACTGAAGCTTTCTTT. Amino acid sequence: CASSWGAKNTEAFF. Full variable domain (outside the CDR3, taken from reference TRBV19 and TRBJ1-1): DGGITQSPKYLFRKEGQNVTLSCEQNLNHDAMYWYRQDPGQGLRLIYYSQIVNDFQKGDIAEGYSVSREKKESFPLTVTSAQKNPTAFYLCASSWGAKNTEAFFGQGTRLTVV.

This clonotype was seen a handful of times. A much larger clone differs by one base, so this may be a read error. This chain connects TRBV4-2 to TRBJ2-1; tentative D call: TRBD2 (5 bases). The CDR3 sequence is 17 residues long. Germline-derived CDR1 and CDR2 are LGHNA and YNFKEQ. The CDR3 coding sequence is TGTGCCAGCAGCCCTCAGGAGGCTGCAGGATCCTACAATGGGCAGTTCTTC. Its protein product is CASSPQEAAGSYNGQFF.

The rearrangement links TRBV19 to TRBJ2-1; 7 nucleotides align to TRBD1. Trimming cost V 1 base and J 4 bases; bases outside gene matches: 1. Germline lookup yields CDR1 LNHDA and CDR2 SQIVND (reference sequence). This CDR3 has 14 residues. CDR3 sequence: CASSIGTGYNEQFF. The CDR3 nucleotides read TGTGCCAGTAGTATAGGGACAGGATACAATGAGCAGTTCTTC.

This clonotype was picked up one time. The chain combines TRBV11-2 with TRBJ2-7; 7 bases match TRBD2. Trimming took 6 bases from V and 3 from J; bases not matched to a gene: 11. CDR3 length equals 15 residues. CDR1 and CDR2 from the germline V gene are SGHAT and FQNNGV. CDR3 DNA sequence: TGTGCCAGCAGTACACCAAGGACTAGGATCTACGAGCAGTACTTC. It yields the protein CASSTPRTRIYEQYF. The full variable domain, in which reference TRBV11-2 and TRBJ2-7 provide the parts outside the CDR3, is EAGVAQSPRYKIIEKRQSVAFWCNPISGHATLYWYQQILGQGPKLLIQFQNNGVVDDSQLPKDRFSAERLKGVDSTLKIQPAKLEDSAVYLCASSTPRTRIYEQYFGPGTRLTVT.

The CDR3, as DNA: TGTGCCACCAGTGCTAGAGATTGGGGCAGGGGGTTCAACGAGCAGTACTTC. Translated, it gives CATSARDWGRGFNEQYF. The V and J genes are TRBV24-1 and TRBJ2-7; TRBD1 matches at 7 bases. CDR1 is KGHDR, CDR2 SFDVKD, per germline. The CDR3 totals 17 residues. The ends lost 5 bases at V and 5 bases at J; junction bases unmatched: 17.

A word on this clonotype: Without the conserved terminal phenylalanine or tryptophan, this CDR3 likely stems from a read error. The limits of the CDR3 on the DNA are not certain, so only TCRdb's listed CDR3 is given. CDR3 in amino acids: CAISEPGQT. The rearrangement joins TRBV10-3 to TRBJ2-5; TRBD1 reflects the table's D call only, with no check against the DNA. The CDR3 length is 9 residues, termini included. The germline V gene encodes CDR1 ENHRY and CDR2 SYGVKD.

The chain uses TRBV2 and TRBJ2-7; maybe TRBD1 (5 bases). The CDR3 is made up of 15 amino acids. V lost 7 bases, J lost 6 bases, and 22 bases lay in between. The germline CDR1 and CDR2 sequences are SNHLY and FYNNEI. This chain's CDR3 is CASTAGQVHPSEQYF. In DNA, the CDR3 is TGTGCCAGCACGGCAGGGCAAGTCCATCCTTCCGAGCAGTACTTC. Based on the CDR3 plus reference TRBV2 and TRBJ2-7, the full variable domain is EPEVTQTPSHQVTQMGQEVILRCVPISNHLYFYWYRQILGQKVEFLVSFYNNEISEKSEIFDDQFSVERPDGSNFTLKIRSTKLEDSAMYFCASTAGQVHPSEQYFGPGTRLTVT.

This clonotype is medium-sized within its sample. The rearrangement links TRBV7-9 to TRBJ1-2; perhaps TRBD1 as D (5 bases). Trimming pared 5 bases from V and 8 bases from J, leaving 12 bases between. The length of the CDR3 is 12 residues. The germline V gene encodes CDR1 SEHNR and CDR2 FQNEAQ (reference sequence). The CDR3 DNA is TGTGCCAGCAGCGGGACCCCGGGAGGCTACACCTTC. Protein sequence: CASSGTPGGYTF.

The sample holds many counts of this clonotype. This rearrangement joins TRBV9 to TRBJ2-1; 11 nucleotides agree with TRBD1. This CDR3 spans 16 amino acids. The germline CDR1 and CDR2 sequences are SGDLS and YYNGEE. J was trimmed by 8 bases and V by 4 bases; bases with no gene match: 11. CDR3 in DNA: TGTGCCAGCAGCCTTCGGACAGGGGGCGCCTCGGATGAGCAGTTCTTC. Translating it yields CASSLRTGGASDEQFF. The full variable domain, with the rest looked up from reference TRBV9 and TRBJ2-1, is DSGVTQTPKHLITATGQRVTLRCSPRSGDLSVYWYQQSLDQGLQFLIQYYNGEERAKGNILERFSAQQFPDLHSELNLSSLELGDSALYFCASSLRTGGASDEQFFGPGTRLTVL.

The chain joins TRBV20-1 to TRBJ2-7; D might be TRBD1 (5 bases). The V and J ends lost 6 bases and 0 bases respectively, with 18 bases between them. The CDR3 covers 15 residues. The germline gives CDR1 DFQATT, CDR2 SNEGSKA (reference sequence). The CDR3 reads CSASSQGRSSYEQYF. CDR3 nucleotides: TGCAGTGCCAGCAGCCAGGGTAGGAGCTCCTACGAGCAGTACTTC.

Ten or more counts support this clonotype. The chain recombines TRBV6-1 with TRBJ1-6, with a weak D call TRBD1 (6 bases). CDR3 length: 15 amino acids. Germline V gives CDR1 MNHNS, CDR2 SASEGT. The V end lost 1 base, the J end lost 7 bases, and 11 bases lay between the germline ends. Here the CDR3 reads CASSEGTVPNSPLHF. The CDR3 DNA is TGTGCCAGCAGTGAAGGGACAGTCCCCAATTCACCCCTCCACTTT.

This clonotype was detected a few times. The chain employs TRBV10-3 and TRBJ2-7, with D perhaps being TRBD1 or TRBD2 (5 bases each). The germline V and J ends were trimmed by 5 bases and 2 bases, with 28 bases remaining between them. Germline V gives CDR1 ENHRY, CDR2 SYGVKD. The CDR3 length is 19 residues. Here the CDR3 reads CAISPTTSDVDGTPYEQYF. The CDR3 nucleotides are TGTGCCATCAGTCCAACCACCAGTGATGTCGACGGGACCCCCTACGAGCAGTACTTC.

This clonotype was recorded only once. The gene calls are TRBV2 and TRBJ1-6; D is unclear. Germline-derived CDR1 and CDR2 are SNHLY and FYNNEI. CDR3 length equals 15 residues. With 7 bases removed from V and 11 bases from J, the gap between germline ends came to 21 bases. The CDR3 region is CASMLRTGTPAPLHF. CDR3 bases: TGTGCCAGCATGCTTCGTACGGGCACTCCTGCACCCCTCCACTTT.

In regard to this clonotype: One end of the junction is discordant with germline, which a read error may explain. This chain uses TRBV7-9 with TRBJ1-1; D ambiguous. The length of the CDR3 is 12 residues. The germline CDR1 and CDR2 sequences are SEHNR and FQNEAQ (reference sequence). CDR3 nucleotide sequence: TGTGCCAGCAGCTTAGACGCCCAAAGCAGGCGATTT. It codes for CASSLDAQSRRF.

The V and J genes are TRBV15 and TRBJ2-5; 12 bases match TRBD2. The CDR3 runs 19 residues. V trimming: 0 bases; J trimming: 5 bases; junction bases outside the gene matches: 13. CDR1 and CDR2 from the germline V gene are LNHNV and YYDKDF (reference sequence). CDR3 coding DNA: TGTGCCACCAGCAGAGATTCTTATGCTAGCGGGGGGGCCTTTGAGACCCAGTACTTC. This gives the protein CATSRDSYASGGAFETQYF.